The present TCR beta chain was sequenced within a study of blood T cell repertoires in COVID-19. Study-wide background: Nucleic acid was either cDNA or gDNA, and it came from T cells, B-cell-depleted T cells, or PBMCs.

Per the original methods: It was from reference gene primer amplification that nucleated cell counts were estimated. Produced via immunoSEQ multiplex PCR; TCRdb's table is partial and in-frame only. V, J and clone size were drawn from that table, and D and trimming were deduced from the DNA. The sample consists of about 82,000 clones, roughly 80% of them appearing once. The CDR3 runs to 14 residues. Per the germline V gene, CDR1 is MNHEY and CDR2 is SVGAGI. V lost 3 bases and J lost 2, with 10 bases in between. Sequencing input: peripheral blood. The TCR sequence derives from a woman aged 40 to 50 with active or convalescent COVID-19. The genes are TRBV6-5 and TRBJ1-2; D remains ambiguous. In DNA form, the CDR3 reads TGTGCCAGCAGTTATTTCGGGGAAAACTATGGCTACACCTTC. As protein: CASSYFGENYGYTF.